These 21 T cell receptor beta chains were sequenced from one sample in a study of T cells in Graves' hyperthyroidism and ophthalmopathy. Amplified TCR beta CDR3 regions derived from RNA transcripts. RT-PCR in the first round (using the HTBI primer set) targeted the TCR CDR3. One entry per CDR3 protein, called by TCRdb with MiXCR from the multiplex PCR reads. The table shows approximately 560,000 distinct CDR3 sequences, with 15% to 19% occurring only once. Sequencing was performed on blood. These receptors came from a woman in her 30s with Graves' hyperthyroidism.

CDR3 loop: CASSPNRGGVYYNEQFF. The CDR3 nucleotides are TGTGCCAGCAGCCCGAACCGTGGCGGAGTTTACTACAATGAGCAGTTCTTC. This rearrangement joins TRBV14 to TRBJ2-1; D is uncertain. CDR1 and CDR2 from the germline V gene are SGHDN and FVKESK. The CDR3 is 17 residues long. Trimming cost V 4 bases and J 3 bases, with 19 bases left between them.

This clonotype has at least ten counts. At one of its ends the junction is not consistent with the germline gene, which may arise from a read error. The chain employs TRBV5-6 and TRBJ1-6; TRBD1 might be the D (5 bases). The length of the CDR3 is 14 residues. Per the germline V gene, CDR1 is SGHDT and CDR2 is YYEEEE. The CDR3 nucleotides are TGTGCCAGCAGCTTAGGACACGCCAATTCGCCCCTCCACTTT. Translating gives CASSLGHANSPLHF.

This chain's CDR3 is CASSFVSGGLETQYF. The CDR3 nucleotides are TGCGCCAGCAGCTTCGTTAGCGGCGGGTTGGAGACCCAGTACTTC. The chain has TRBV5-1 and TRBJ2-5; possible D gene TRBD2, 6 bases. CDR1 and CDR2 from the germline V gene are SGHRS and YFSETQ. The CDR3 consists of 15 residues. V was cut by 2 bases and J by 5 bases, with 16 bases left in between.

About this clonotype: Given a much more abundant clone one base away, this may be a read error. The chain employs TRBV20-1 and TRBJ1-1, with unresolved D. CDR3 size: 17 residues. The germline V gene encodes CDR1 DFQATT and CDR2 SNEGSKA (reference sequence). In nucleotides, the CDR3 is TGCAGTGCTAGAGACCGGACGGGTTCTTTATTTGCCACTGAAGATTTCTTT. It encodes CSARDRTGSLFATEDFF.

The sample holds many counts of this clonotype. The rearrangement links TRBV5-1 to TRBJ2-7, with D perhaps TRBD1 or TRBD2 (5 bases each). The germline V and J ends were trimmed by 4 bases and 2 bases, with 19 bases remaining between them. The CDR3 totals 16 residues. From germline, CDR1 is SGHRS and CDR2 YFSETQ. In DNA form, the CDR3 reads TGCGCCAGCAGCCAATACACTAGGGACGCGACCTACGAGCAGTACTTC. It translates to CASSQYTRDATYEQYF. Drawing the rest from reference TRBV5-1 and TRBJ2-7, the complete variable domain is KAGVTQTPRYLIKTRGQQVTLSCSPISGHRSVSWYQQTPGQGLQFLFEYFSETQRNKGNFPGRFSGRQFSNSRSEMNVSTLELGDSALYLCASSQYTRDATYEQYFGPGTRLTVT.

This clonotype appeared many times. The V and J genes are TRBV5-6 and TRBJ1-6; D is uncertain. Germline CDR1 reads SGHDT; CDR2 reads YYEEEE. There are 15 residues in the CDR3. V was trimmed by 4 bases and J by 1 base, leaving 9 bases between them. The CDR3 nucleotides are TGTGCCAGCAGCAGCGACGGATCCTATAATTCACCCCTCCACTTT. Its translation: CASSSDGSYNSPLHF.

The CDR3 is CASSLAVQGFGELFF. CDR3 nucleotides: TGCGCCAGCAGCTTGGCCGTACAGGGATTCGGGGAGCTGTTTTTT. The V gene is TRBV5-1, the J gene TRBJ2-2; weak D call: TRBD1 (6 bases). The CDR3 covers 15 residues. Germline assignment: CDR1 SGHRS and CDR2 YFSETQ. V was pared by 0 bases and J by 7 bases, with 13 bases between.

J is TRBJ2-5 and V is TRBV27; D unclear. In germline, CDR1 is MNHEY, CDR2 SMNVEV (reference sequence). V was trimmed by 2 bases and J by 2 bases, leaving 6 bases between them. This CDR3 has 13 amino acids. CDR3 DNA sequence: TGTGCCAGCAGTTTAGCAACACAAGAGACCCAGTACTTC. Its translation: CASSLATQETQYF.

This clonotype appeared many times. The chain recombines TRBV18 with TRBJ2-7, with D uncertain. V lost 2 bases and J 3 bases, leaving 11 bases between the germline ends. Germline V gene sequence: CDR1 KGHSH, CDR2 LQKENI. The CDR3 has 14 residues. CDR3 amino acids: CASSPRQAYYEQYF. In DNA, the CDR3 is TGTGCCAGCTCACCAAGGCAGGCCTACTACGAGCAGTACTTC.

This clonotype came up many times. The chain uses TRBV5-1 and TRBJ1-2; possible D gene TRBD1, 5 bases. Trimming left V 0 bases short and J 3 bases short, with 18 bases between. CDR3 size: 17 residues. Germline assignment: CDR1 SGHRS and CDR2 YFSETQ. In DNA form, the CDR3 reads TGCGCCAGCAGCTTGGCCGGGGGACGGGAAGACGACTATGGCTACACCTTC. It codes for CASSLAGGREDDYGYTF.

There are a few counts of this clonotype. The rearrangement uses TRBV7-9 and TRBJ2-1, with 8 bases lining up with TRBD2. The CDR3 length is 15 residues. Per germline, CDR1 SEHNR and CDR2 FQNEAQ (reference sequence). After removal of 1 base from V and 7 bases from J, the junction contained 6 bases not matched to a gene. The CDR3 bases are TGTGCCAGCAGCTTAGAAGCGGGAGTAAGAAATGAGCAGTTCTTC. Its protein product is CASSLEAGVRNEQFF. Filled out from reference TRBV7-9 and TRBJ2-1, the complete variable domain reads DTGVSQNPRHKITKRGQNVTFRCDPISEHNRLYWYRQTLGQGPEFLTYFQNEAQLEKSRLLSDRFSAERPKGSFSTLEIQRTEQGDSAMYLCASSLEAGVRNEQFFGPGTRLTVL.

This clonotype was observed a handful of times. V is TRBV6-2 or TRBV6-3 and J is TRBJ1-5; D is ambiguous. Per germline, CDR1 MNHEY and CDR2 SVGEGT. This CDR3 comprises 12 residues. V lost 4 bases and J lost 9, with 10 bases in between. CDR3 nucleotides: TGTGCCAGCAGTTCCAACCATGGGCCCCAGCATTTT. Translated, it gives CASSSNHGPQHF.

The table lists this clonotype with many counts. The rearrangement links TRBV28 to TRBJ2-7, with no clear D. With 5 bases removed from V and 2 bases from J, the gap between germline ends came to 13 bases. CDR1 and CDR2 from the germline V gene are MDHEN and SYDVKM. CDR3 size: 14 residues. CDR3 region: CASSPPRFPYEQYF. For the CDR3, the DNA is TGTGCCAGCAGTCCCCCCAGGTTTCCCTACGAGCAGTACTTC.

Ten or more counts support this clonotype. The chain's CDR3 is CASSPPRNGGRAYEQYF. Written as DNA, the CDR3 is TGTGCCAGCAGTCCCCCCAGGAATGGCGGGAGGGCCTACGAGCAGTACTTC. The V and J genes are TRBV28 and TRBJ2-7; 9 bases are shared with TRBD2. Germline V gives CDR1 MDHEN, CDR2 SYDVKM. The CDR3 loop spans 17 amino acids. The V segment lost 5 bases and the J segment 2 bases; nucleotides outside the gene matches: 13. Based on the CDR3 plus reference TRBV28 and TRBJ2-7, the full variable domain is DVKVTQSSRYLVKRTGEKVFLECVQDMDHENMFWYRQDPGLGLRLIYFSYDVKMKEKGDIPEGYSVSREKKERFSLILESASTNQTSMYLCASSPPRNGGRAYEQYFGPGTRLTVT.

At least ten counts were recorded for this clonotype. The chain is built from TRBV7-2 and TRBJ2-7; D is uncertain. CDR1 is SGHTA, CDR2 FQGNSA, per germline. The CDR3 runs 14 residues. With 5 bases removed from V and 1 base from J, the gap between germline ends came to 12 bases. The CDR3 coding sequence is TGTGCCAGCAGCCCCAGCGCCGATTCCTACGAGCAGTACTTC. Amino acids: CASSPSADSYEQYF.

The chain joins TRBV12-3 or TRBV12-4 to TRBJ2-1; D may match TRBD1 or TRBD2 (5 bases each). Trimming cost V 8 bases and J 6 bases, with 29 bases left between them. The CDR3 is 18 amino acids. CDR3 coding DNA: TGTGCCAGCTCACCTATACTCCCGACAGAGGAGGTCTCCAATGAGCAGTTCTTC. Amino acids: CASSPILPTEEVSNEQFF.

This clonotype was counted a few times. V gene TRBV6-1 combines with J gene TRBJ2-7, with D possibly being TRBD1 (6 bases). Trimming pared 5 bases from V and 6 bases from J, leaving 14 bases between. The CDR3 totals 13 residues. Germline lookup yields CDR1 MNHNS and CDR2 SASEGT. The CDR3 is CASSRQVNFEQYF. The CDR3 DNA follows: TGTGCCAGCAGTCGACAGGTCAATTTCGAGCAGTACTTC.

This clonotype was observed a handful of times. The chain has TRBV19 and TRBJ1-2; D might be TRBD1 (5 bases). CDR3 length: 13 amino acids. V lost 0 bases, J lost 9 bases, and 11 bases lay in between. Looked up from germline, CDR1 is LNHDA and CDR2 is SQIVND (reference sequence). The CDR3, as DNA: TGTGCCAGTAGTATAGACCGGGACGGTAGCTACACCTTC. Its translation is CASSIDRDGSYTF.

CDR3 bases: TGCGCCAGCGGGGGACAGGGCCAATACCAAGAGACCCAGTACTTC. Protein sequence: CASGGQGQYQETQYF. This rearrangement joins TRBV5-1 to TRBJ2-5; TRBD1 agrees at 9 bases. Trimming cost V 7 bases and J 0 bases; bases outside gene matches: 7. This CDR3 region has 15 residues. Germline CDR1 and CDR2: SGHRS and YFSETQ.

This clonotype appeared once. This sequence joins TRBV6-5 and TRBJ1-4; D is undetermined. The ends were cut back, 2 bases at V and 5 bases at J, with 3 bases in the middle. This CDR3 is 12 amino acids long. Germline lookup yields CDR1 MNHEY and CDR2 SVGAGI. The CDR3 reads CASSYENEKLFF. As DNA, the CDR3 is TGTGCCAGCAGTTACGAGAATGAAAAACTGTTTTTT.

This clonotype was found a few times. This sequence joins TRBV19 and TRBJ2-5, with D perhaps TRBD1 or TRBD2 (6 bases each). The CDR3 length is 15 residues. Per germline, CDR1 LNHDA and CDR2 SQIVND (reference sequence). The V and J ends lost 7 bases and 1 base respectively, with 16 bases between them. The CDR3 DNA follows: TGTGCCAGTATGGGTCTCGGGGGCGGCCAAGAGACCCAGTACTTC. It yields the protein CASMGLGGGQETQYF.